This T cell receptor beta chain was recorded in a study of T cells in Graves' hyperthyroidism and ophthalmopathy. Thyroid ultrasound, orbital computed tomography, clinical symptoms, and serum thyroxine and TRAb underpinned diagnoses. The TCR beta CDR3 regions underwent amplification using RNA transcripts as the source. TCR CDR3 regions were first amplified by RT-PCR with HTBI primers. MiXCR was run by TCRdb on the multiplex PCR reads, yielding one entry per CDR3 protein. The top ten clones hold about an eighth of a sample with 500,000 to 800,000 distinct CDR3 sequences, about 15% of them seen once. The receptor was isolated from a woman in her forties or fifties with Graves' ophthalmopathy. Sequenced sample: blood.

The CDR3 DNA reads as TGTGCCAGCAGTTTACACGCTGGGACAGGGAGTAAAGACTATGGCTACACCTTC. Protein sequence: CASSLHAGTGSKDYGYTF. This chain links TRBV27 with TRBJ1-2, with TRBD1 matching over 9 bases. The CDR3 is 18 residues long. V trimming: 2 bases; J trimming: 3 bases; junction bases outside the gene matches: 13. The germline gives CDR1 MNHEY, CDR2 SMNVEV (reference sequence).